This T cell receptor beta chain is from a study of cytomegalovirus exposure and HLA in healthy donors listed by TCRdb under 2017. With regard to the full study: In an earlier analysis of approximately 640 of the donors, about 270 Gb of sequence data and approximately 120 million unique TCR beta sequences from about 190 million T cells were reported. Of the roughly 400 genotyped donors, less than 85% were placed in the genetic ancestry cluster associated with self-reported Caucasian donors. On average, about 240,000 unique TCR beta nucleotide sequences were sequenced per donor among about 400 genotyped donors of the cohort, with about 19% of those sequences being non-productive. The number of typed donors differed by locus: roughly 620-630 for A, B, C, DRB1 and DQB1; 522 for DQA1; some 610 for DPA1; and 450 to 480 for DPB1. The T cell repertoires of roughly 660 subjects were profiled by immunosequencing and related to cytomegalovirus serostatus. An early release that covered about 600 HLA-typed donors contained approximately 300 gigabases of sequencing data and around 80 million unique TCR sequences. Genome-wide SNP genotypes for about three fifths of the roughly 670 donors were used in a later genetic analysis, which treated that subset as a discovery cohort. In a later analysis, previously published TCR beta repertoires from 600 to 850 donors were re-analyzed and high-resolution HLA genotyping was added so that TCR occurrence patterns could be studied. Besides the first cohort of about 730 subjects, a separate validation cohort made up of 95 to 150 different subjects was used. To decide whether each TCR beta V gene segment behaved as functional or pseudogenic, an earlier analysis of 587 of the donors relied on high-throughput TCR beta sequencing. Rather than using new phenotypic data, the later analysis identified candidate immune exposures from TCR beta sequences and from how often those sequences occurred across donors. High-throughput TCR immunosequencing, statistical association of individual TCRs with disease status, and machine learning were combined to predict cytomegalovirus infection status. The study was designed to test whether signatures of past pathogen exposure could be identified by cataloging public T cell receptors. HLA typing covered class I and class II loci at four-digit resolution. About five DR-DQ haplotypes were treated as single units for association and clustering because of strong linkage in the cohort. Donor age, sex, ethnicity and CMV serostatus were collected together with the repertoire data. Every discovery cohort repertoire had been produced on one sequencing platform.

A remark on this clone: It lacks a known antigen. No base quality values were provided; no much bigger clone lies one nucleotide off.

The investigation overall reported the following: The earlier analysis of approximately 540 of the donors excluded over 15 rarely observed V segments, including chromosome 9 orphons, because counts were too low. Linkage disequilibrium might explain the correlated functional status among segregating V segments, but an unknown experimental factor could not be excluded. Because HLA typing was missing for some donors at each locus, association tests included only the typed subset. In a later analysis, the rate of TCR association differed among HLA loci, with DRB1 alleles having the most associated TCRs and HLA-C alleles having the fewest. A later analysis found that most CMV-associated TCR beta chains appeared HLA-restricted, with HLA associations seemingly driven largely by CMV exposure. Strong co-occurrence of HLA alleles, especially DR and DQ, made assigning TCR associations to individual alleles difficult. A further reported finding was that TCR beta sequences accurately predicted the HLA-A and HLA-B alleles for most subjects in the first cohort. The sequencing pipeline was judged likely to have produced a cluster of highly shared sequence variants as a technical artifact. A later analysis found that HLA-associated TCR beta chains were more clonally expanded and had lower generation probabilities than equally common non-associated chains. A later analysis reported that several top co-occurrence clusters appeared linked to parvovirus B19, influenza, CMV and Epstein-Barr virus. In a later analysis, around 15,000 TCR beta sequences were associated with specific HLA alleles at a false discovery rate of 0.05. A later genetic analysis associated a missense DCLRE1C variant with V-gene and J-gene trimming of TCR beta chains, and an independent cohort replicated the association. The study listed 150 to 200 TCR beta chains as associated with cytomegalovirus. An earlier analysis of 450 to 750 of the donors showed that most TCR beta V segments appeared in productive rearrangements either about 87% or about 30% of the time, which broadly matched IMGT annotations. Because the 87-base-pair reads could not distinguish some IMGT-functional V segments, including TRBV6-2 and TRBV6-3, those segments were excluded. Presence/absence analyses assumed roughly uniform sequencing depth across donors, an assumption that may not hold. In a later genetic analysis, fewer N-insertions in productive TCRs were reported among donors in an Asian-associated ancestry cluster than the approximately 670-donor mean. Most TCR sequences were observed very rarely across donors, whereas some public TCRs were present in many individuals. This cohort had only TCR beta chains sequenced, and the lack of alpha or paired-chain data limited which features could be detected. In vitro tests confirmed that three of the cytomegalovirus-associated TCR beta chains recognize cytomegalovirus antigens. The authors suggested that the approach could potentially be extended to other disease states and immunological phenotypes. Cytomegalovirus status was reported to be diagnosed by the classifier with high specificity and sensitivity in both the original and validation cohorts. For the cohort, immune exposure information was limited to CMV serostatus.

The cohort was made up of hundreds of healthy bone marrow donors. At the time of sampling, every cohort member was nominally healthy, though immune exposures that went unrecorded were likely present. The donor was CMV seronegative and was included in the group of a few hundred seronegative cohort members. Every donor gave a peripheral blood sample, and the peripheral blood mononuclear cells from that sample were used for TCR beta sequencing. Genomic DNA extraction from the blood cell samples was performed with the Qiagen DNeasy Blood Extraction Kit. V lost 1 base and J lost 10 bases, and the count of bases not matched to a germline gene is 7. CDR3 length: 16 amino acids, cysteine to phenylalanine. CDR3 DNA only is kept here, 48 bases in frame from base 1. Sequences SEHNR (CDR1) and FQNEAQ (CDR2) are obtained from the germline V gene (reference sequence). Libraries were constructed by the immunoSEQ multiplex PCR assay. A mixture of 60 forward primers for TCR Vbeta segments and 13 reverse primers for TCR Jbeta segments was used in the multiplex PCR. The CDR3 region of rearranged TCR beta genes was amplified from genomic DNA with a multiplex PCR assay. On the Illumina HiSeq System, the amplified TCR beta libraries were sequenced as 87-base-pair reads. The authors' analysis ran thus. A later analysis tallied around 87 million unique TCR beta chains across the 640 or so repertoires, and approximately 9.9 million of those chains were shared by two or more donors. Raw reads were error-corrected and collapsed into unique sequences with a nearest-neighbor algorithm that merged closely related sequences to remove PCR and sequencing errors. To assign V, D and J gene segments, CDR3 sequences were aligned to IMGT reference sequences. For a sequence to be retained, at least a six-nucleotide match to both a V gene segment and a J gene segment was required. A rearrangement was called productive if the CDR3 had no stop codons and remained in frame with V and J, and every other rearrangement was called non-productive. Following IMGT convention, CDR3 was defined as the stretch from the second conserved V-encoded cysteine up to the conserved J-encoded phenylalanine. In an earlier analysis of around 570 of the donors, sequences lacking an unambiguous match to a single V gene segment were excluded. An earlier analysis of 450 to 650 of the donors called V segments functional above 56.7% productive rearrangements and segregating when the between-donor standard deviation exceeded 5%. To diagnose cytomegalovirus status from the catalog of TCR beta chain sequences, a statistical classification framework was built. V and J gene assignment, in a later analysis, came from comparing TCR nucleotide sequences with IMGT/GENE-DB human TR gene sequences. Using the TCRdist pipeline, a later analysis assigned CDR3 sequences along with most-parsimonious VDJ recombination scenarios. In a later analysis, each TCR beta chain was defined by its CDR3 amino acid sequence together with its V-gene family, and reads without a unique V-gene family were excluded. A later analysis removed 592 highly shared, low-generation-probability nucleotide sequences to deal with suspected cross-contamination and a sequencing artifact. In a later analysis, a clonal expansion index for each public chain was calculated from normalized within-repertoire ranks of inferred template counts. In a later analysis, generation probabilities were computed using a VDJ recombination model fitted to out-of-frame rearrangements, and the results were checked against IGoR. In a later analysis, TCR-TCR, TCR-HLA and TCR-CMV co-occurrence was scored with hypergeometric tests, and a repertoire-size bias correction was applied to TCR pairs. In a later analysis, false discovery rates were estimated by permuting HLA or CMV assignments 20 times. In a later analysis, co-occurring TCRs were grouped using DBSCAN, and TCRdist sequence similarity was added for clustering within HLA-allele-positive subsets. Repertoires with fewer than 30,000 or more than 120,000 public chains were left out of co-occurrence clustering, as were a handful of repertoires with anomalous nucleotide sharing. TCRdb mirrors the immuneACCESS table, restricted to in-frame sequences. Some clones are absent from its copies; in checked studies, under half trace to an unresolved V gene, and the reason for the others is unknown. V and J calls and clone size are as listed in that table; D and trimming were resolved from the DNA. The sample table holds 180,000 or so clones, of which roughly 78% were seen once. Of the sample, around 1.9% is held by the ten largest clones.

The sequenced material came from PBMCs. The sequence was collected from a woman in her twenties or thirties in good health and CMV-seronegative. The chain is assembled from TRBV7-9 and TRBJ1-6, with 10 middle bases fitting TRBD1. The CDR3 in this case is CASSLGPTGGGSPLHF. The nucleotide sequence reads TGTGCCAGCAGCTTAGGCCCGACAGGGGGCGGATCACCCCTCCACTTT.